This note documents a single T cell receptor beta chain sequence. Residents of 24 US areas, aged about 18 to 95 years, made up the participants. This entry is derived from a study of blood T cell repertoires in COVID-19. Assay used: immunoSEQ multiplex PCR; TCRdb lists only in-frame clones, some missing. The sample shows 150,000 to 200,000 clones, 84% of them seen only once. V was pared by 7 bases and J by 7 bases, with 20 bases between. The CDR3 contains 15 residues. Germline CDR1 reads MNHEY; CDR2 reads SMNVEV (reference sequence). This receptor was taken from a woman in her twenties or thirties who had been exposed to COVID-19. The gene calls are TRBV27 and TRBJ1-5, with D possibly TRBD1 on 5 matching bases. Input material: PBMCs or T cells enriched from blood (not recorded which). The CDR3 protein is CASNPIGGGEQPQHF. CDR3 in DNA: TGTGCCAGCAACCCAATCGGGGGAGGGGAGCAGCCCCAGCATTTT.